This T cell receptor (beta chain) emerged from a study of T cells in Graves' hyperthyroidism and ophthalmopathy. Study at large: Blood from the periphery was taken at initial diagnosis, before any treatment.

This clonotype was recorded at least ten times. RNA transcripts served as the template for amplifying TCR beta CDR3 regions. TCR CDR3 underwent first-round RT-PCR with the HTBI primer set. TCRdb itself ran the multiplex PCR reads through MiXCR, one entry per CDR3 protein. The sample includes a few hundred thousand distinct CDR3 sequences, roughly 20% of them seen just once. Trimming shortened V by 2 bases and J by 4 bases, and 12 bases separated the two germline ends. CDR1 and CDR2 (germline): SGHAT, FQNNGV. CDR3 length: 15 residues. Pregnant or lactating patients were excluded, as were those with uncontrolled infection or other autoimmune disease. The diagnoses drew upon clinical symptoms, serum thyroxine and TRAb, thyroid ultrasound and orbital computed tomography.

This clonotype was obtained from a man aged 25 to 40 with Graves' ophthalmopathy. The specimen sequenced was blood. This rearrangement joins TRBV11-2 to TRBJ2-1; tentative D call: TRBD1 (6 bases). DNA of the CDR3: TGTGCCAGCAGCTTACGGGGACAAAGATACAATGAGCAGTTCTTC. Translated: CASSLRGQRYNEQFF.